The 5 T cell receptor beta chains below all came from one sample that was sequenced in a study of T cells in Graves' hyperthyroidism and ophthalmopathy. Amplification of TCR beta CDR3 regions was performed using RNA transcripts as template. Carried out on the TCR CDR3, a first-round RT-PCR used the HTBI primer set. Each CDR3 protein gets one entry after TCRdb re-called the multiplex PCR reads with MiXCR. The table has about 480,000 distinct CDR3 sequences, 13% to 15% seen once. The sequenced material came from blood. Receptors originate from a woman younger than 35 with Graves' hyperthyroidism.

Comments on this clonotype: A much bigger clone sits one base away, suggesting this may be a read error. The CDR3 protein is CAGGPVPANEKLFF. The CDR3 nucleotides are TGTGCCGGCGGCCCAGTTCCAGCTAATGAAAAACTGTTTTTT. V usage is TRBV6-1 and J usage is TRBJ1-4, with D hard to call. CDR1 MNHNS and CDR2 SASEGT come from the germline V gene. There are 14 residues in the CDR3. Trimming shortened V by 11 bases and J by 3 bases, and 16 bases separated the two germline ends.

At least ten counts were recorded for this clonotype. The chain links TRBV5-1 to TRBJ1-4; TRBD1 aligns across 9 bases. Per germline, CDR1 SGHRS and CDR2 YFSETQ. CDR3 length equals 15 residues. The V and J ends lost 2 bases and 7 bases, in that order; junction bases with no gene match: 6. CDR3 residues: CASSFSTGGTEKLFF. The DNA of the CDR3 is TGCGCCAGCAGCTTTTCGACAGGGGGGACTGAAAAACTGTTTTTT.

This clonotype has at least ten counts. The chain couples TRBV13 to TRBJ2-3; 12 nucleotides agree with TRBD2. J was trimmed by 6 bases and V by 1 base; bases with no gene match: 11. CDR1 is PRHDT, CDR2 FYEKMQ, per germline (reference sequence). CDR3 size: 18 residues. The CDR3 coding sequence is TGTGCCAGCAGCTTAGAAATGGAGACTAGCGGGAGTAAGGATACGCAGTATTTT. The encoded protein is CASSLEMETSGSKDTQYF.

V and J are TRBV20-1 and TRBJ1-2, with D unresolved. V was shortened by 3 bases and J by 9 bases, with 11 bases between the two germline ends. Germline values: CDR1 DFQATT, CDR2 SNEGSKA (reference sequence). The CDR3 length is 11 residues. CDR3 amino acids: CSARRPDSYTF. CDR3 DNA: TGCAGTGCTAGGCGGCCGGATAGCTACACCTTC.

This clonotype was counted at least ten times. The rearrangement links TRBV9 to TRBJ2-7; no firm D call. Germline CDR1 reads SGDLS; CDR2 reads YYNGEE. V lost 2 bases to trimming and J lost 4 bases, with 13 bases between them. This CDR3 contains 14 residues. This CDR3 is CASSVFPGPYEQYF. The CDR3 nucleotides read TGTGCCAGCAGCGTTTTCCCGGGTCCGTACGAGCAGTACTTC.